The sequence of this T cell receptor (beta chain) was determined in a study of T cell changes during pregnancy in multiple sclerosis. Using immunoSEQ multiplex PCR, the repertoire was profiled, and TCRdb retains in-frame clones only, with some absent. This table holds 28,000 or so clones, 88% found once. This CDR3 spans 16 amino acids. V dropped 5 bases and J dropped 3 bases, with 19 bases sitting between them. Germline V gives CDR1 MDHEN, CDR2 SYDVKM. V is TRBV28 and J is TRBJ1-2, with a possible D match to TRBD1 (5 bases). This TCR came from a female donor with multiple sclerosis, enrolled in a pregnancy study. Sequenced material: CD8+ T cells from peripheral blood mononuclear cells, taken in the second trimester of pregnancy. The CDR3 loop reads CASSPNRGRNYYGYTF. In DNA, the CDR3 is TGTGCCAGCAGTCCGAATAGGGGCCGGAACTACTATGGCTACACCTTC.